The T cell receptor beta chain described here comes from a study of T cells after posttransplantation cyclophosphamide. The germline V and J ends were trimmed by 0 bases and 0 bases, with 10 bases remaining between them. Per the germline V gene, CDR1 is SGDLS and CDR2 is YYNGEE. The CDR3 consists of 15 residues. Measured with immunoSEQ multiplex PCR; TCRdb has only the in-frame clones, and not every one. The data hold roughly 21,000 clones, with just over 85% observed a single time. Sampled 1 year posttransplant, controls received myeloablative marrow transplants, methotrexate and a calcineurin inhibitor.

V and J are TRBV9 and TRBJ2-7; D gene unclear. This sequence originates from a female patient between 30 and 39 years old who received an allogeneic stem cell transplant from an unrelated donor, was CMV-positive, and had acute and chronic GVHD. Some T cells could come from the graft donor. The sample in question was PBMCs, obtained 362 days after allogeneic stem cell transplant with calcineurin inhibitor and methotrexate. CDR3 in DNA: TGTGCCAGCAGCGTAGAAGACAACCCCTCCTACGAGCAGTACTTC. Its protein product is CASSVEDNPSYEQYF. The variable domain in full, completed from reference TRBV9 and TRBJ2-7, reads DSGVTQTPKHLITATGQRVTLRCSPRSGDLSVYWYQQSLDQGLQFLIQYYNGEERAKGNILERFSAQQFPDLHSELNLSSLELGDSALYFCASSVEDNPSYEQYFGPGTRLTVT.